The entry that follows covers one T cell receptor beta chain sequence. The record originates from a study of control samples from healthy donors and cancer patients. V lost 0 bases to trimming and J lost 5 bases, with 14 bases between them. This CDR3 is built from 16 residues. The V gene's germline CDR1 is MNHEY and CDR2 SVGAGI. TCRdb's table, derived via immunoSEQ multiplex PCR, lists solely in-frame clones and lacks some. The table shows about 44,000 clones, with around 87% occurring only once. This receptor was identified in a woman in her sixties or seventies with lung cancer. The rearrangement uses TRBV6-5 and TRBJ2-1; tentative D call: TRBD1 (6 bases). The material sequenced was PBMCs. CDR3 residues: CASSYSPRTVNNEQFF. In DNA form, the CDR3 reads TGTGCCAGCAGTTACTCCCCCAGGACAGTAAACAATGAGCAGTTCTTC.